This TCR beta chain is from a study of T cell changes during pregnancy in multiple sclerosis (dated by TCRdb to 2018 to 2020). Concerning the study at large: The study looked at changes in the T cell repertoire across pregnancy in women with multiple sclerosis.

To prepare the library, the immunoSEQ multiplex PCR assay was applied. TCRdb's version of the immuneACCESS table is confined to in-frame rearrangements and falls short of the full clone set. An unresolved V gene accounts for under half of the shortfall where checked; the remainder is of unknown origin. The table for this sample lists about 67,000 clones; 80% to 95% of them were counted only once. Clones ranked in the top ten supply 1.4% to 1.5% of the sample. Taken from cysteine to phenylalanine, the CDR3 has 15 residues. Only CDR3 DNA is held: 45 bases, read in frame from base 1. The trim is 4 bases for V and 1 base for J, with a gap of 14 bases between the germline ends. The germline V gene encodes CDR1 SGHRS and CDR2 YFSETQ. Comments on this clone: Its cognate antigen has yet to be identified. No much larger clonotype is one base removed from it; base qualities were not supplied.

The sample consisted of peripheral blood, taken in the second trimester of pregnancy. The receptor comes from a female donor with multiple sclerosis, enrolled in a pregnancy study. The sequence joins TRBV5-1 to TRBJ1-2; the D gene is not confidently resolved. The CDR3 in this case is CASSRGENYNYGYTF. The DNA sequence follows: TGCGCCAGCAGCCGGGGAGAGAATTATAACTATGGCTACACCTTC.